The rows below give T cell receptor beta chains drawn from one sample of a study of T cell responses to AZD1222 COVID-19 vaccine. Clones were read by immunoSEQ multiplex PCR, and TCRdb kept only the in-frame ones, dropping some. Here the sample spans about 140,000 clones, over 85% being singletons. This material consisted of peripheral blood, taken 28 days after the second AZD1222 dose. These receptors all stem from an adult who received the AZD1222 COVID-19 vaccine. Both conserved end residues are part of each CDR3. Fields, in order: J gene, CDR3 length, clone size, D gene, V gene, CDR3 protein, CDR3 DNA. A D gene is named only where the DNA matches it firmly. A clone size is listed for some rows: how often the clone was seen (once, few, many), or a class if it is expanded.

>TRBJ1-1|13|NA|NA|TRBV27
CASSLGGIREAFF
TGTGCCAGCAGTTTGGGGGGGATCCGTGAAGCTTTCTTT
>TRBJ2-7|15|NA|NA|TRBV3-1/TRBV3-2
CASSQETGWAYEQYF
TGTGCCAGCAGCCAAGAAACTGGGTGGGCCTACGAGCAGTACTTC
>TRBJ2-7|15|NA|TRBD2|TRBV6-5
CASRTSGGALREQYF
TGTGCCAGCCGTACTAGCGGGGGGGCCCTCCGCGAGCAGTACTTC
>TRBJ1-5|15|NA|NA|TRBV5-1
CASSLGTGSNQPQHF
TGCGCCAGCAGCTTGGGCACAGGGAGCAATCAGCCCCAGCATTTT
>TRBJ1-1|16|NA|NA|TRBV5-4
CASSPSNRGEGTEAFF
TGTGCCAGCAGCCCCTCGAACCGGGGGGAGGGCACTGAAGCTTTCTTT
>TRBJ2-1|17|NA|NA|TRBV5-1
CASSFRLGVGMDNEQFF
TGCGCCAGCAGCTTCCGCCTAGGAGTCGGTATGGACAATGAGCAGTTCTTC
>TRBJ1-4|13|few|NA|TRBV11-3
CASSLWGNEKLFF
TGTGCCAGCAGCTTATGGGGGAATGAAAAACTGTTTTTT
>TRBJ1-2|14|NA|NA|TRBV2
CATARHTSNYGYTF
TGTGCCACCGCTAGACATACCAGTAACTATGGCTACACCTTC
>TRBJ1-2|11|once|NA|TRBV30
CAWSRGYGYTF
TGTGCCTGGAGCAGGGGCTATGGCTACACCTTC
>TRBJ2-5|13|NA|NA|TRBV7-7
CASSLVPQETQYF
TGTGCTAGCAGCTTAGTCCCCCAAGAGACCCAGTACTTC
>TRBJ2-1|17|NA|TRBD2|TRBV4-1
CASSQGWVAGGYNEQFF
TGCGCCAGCAGCCAAGGTTGGGTAGCGGGGGGGTACAATGAGCAGTTCTTC
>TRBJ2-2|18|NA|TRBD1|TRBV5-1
CASSMPRTGRPNTGELFF
TGCGCCAGCAGCATGCCTAGGACAGGGAGGCCGAACACCGGGGAGCTGTTTTTT
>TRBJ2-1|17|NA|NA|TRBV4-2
CASSQDGGIALNYEQFF
TGTGCCAGCAGCCAAGATGGTGGCATAGCCCTAAACTATGAGCAGTTCTTC
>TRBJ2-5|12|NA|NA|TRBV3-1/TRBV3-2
CASSQVRETQYF
TGTGCCAGCAGCCAAGTACGGGAGACCCAGTACTTC
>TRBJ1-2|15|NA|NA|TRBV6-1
CASSEVRRVEYGYTF
TGTGCCAGCAGTGAAGTCCGCAGGGTGGAGTATGGCTACACCTTC
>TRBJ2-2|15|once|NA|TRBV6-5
CASRWGYSNTGELFF
TGTGCCAGCAGATGGGGATACTCGAACACCGGGGAGCTGTTTTTT
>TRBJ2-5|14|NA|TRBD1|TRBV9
CASSVQGAGETQYF
TGTGCCAGCAGCGTACAGGGGGCGGGGGAGACCCAGTACTTC
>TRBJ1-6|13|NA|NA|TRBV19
CASSPGANSPLHF
TGTGCCAGTAGCCCAGGGGCTAATTCACCCCTCCACTTT
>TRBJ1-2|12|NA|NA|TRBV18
CASSRGTDGYTF
TGTGCCAGTTCACGGGGGACGGATGGCTACACCTTC
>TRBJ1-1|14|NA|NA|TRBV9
CASSADPLNTEAFF
TGTGCCAGCAGCGCGGACCCTCTGAACACTGAAGCTTTCTTT
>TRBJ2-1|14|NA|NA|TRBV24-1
CATSENWWGIGQFF
TGTGCCACCAGTGAAAATTGGTGGGGTATTGGGCAGTTCTTC
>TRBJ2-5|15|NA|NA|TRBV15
CATSRDPTGTETQYF
TGTGCCACCAGCAGAGATCCTACAGGGACAGAGACCCAGTACTTC
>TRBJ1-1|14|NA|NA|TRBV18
CASSPTLSNTEAFF
TGTGCCAGCTCACCGACCTTGTCGAACACTGAAGCTTTCTTT
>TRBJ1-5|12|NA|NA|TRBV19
CASTENNQPQHF
TGTGCCAGTACTGAAAACAATCAGCCCCAGCATTTT
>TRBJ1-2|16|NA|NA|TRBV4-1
CASSQDWGANRDGYTF
TGCGCCAGCAGCCAAGATTGGGGGGCGAATCGTGATGGCTACACCTTC
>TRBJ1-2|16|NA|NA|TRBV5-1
CASSLDPGGVYYGYTF
TGCGCCAGCAGCTTGGATCCGGGTGGAGTATACTATGGCTACACCTTC
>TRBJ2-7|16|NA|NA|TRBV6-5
CASSYSGARGSYEQYF
TGTGCCAGCAGTTACTCAGGAGCGAGGGGCTCCTACGAGCAGTACTTC
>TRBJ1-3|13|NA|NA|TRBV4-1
CASSLGTSDTIYF
TGCGCCAGCAGCCTCGGGACATCGGACACCATATATTTT
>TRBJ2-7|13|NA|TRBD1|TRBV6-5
CASSRDSLYEQYF
TGTGCCAGCAGTAGGGACAGTCTCTACGAGCAGTACTTC
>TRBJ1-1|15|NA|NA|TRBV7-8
CASSLGQEKNTEAFF
TGTGCCAGCAGCTTAGGACAGGAGAAGAACACTGAAGCTTTCTTT
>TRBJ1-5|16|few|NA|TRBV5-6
CASSLGPPASNQPQHF
TGTGCCAGCAGCTTGGGGCCCCCAGCGAGCAATCAGCCCCAGCATTTT
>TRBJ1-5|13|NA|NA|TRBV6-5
CASTWGSNQPQHF
TGTGCCAGCACGTGGGGGAGCAATCAGCCCCAGCATTTT
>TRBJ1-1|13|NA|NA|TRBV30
CAWSGSGNTEAFF
TGTGCCTGGAGTGGTTCGGGGAACACTGAAGCTTTCTTT